These T cell receptor beta chains were read from a single sample in a study of T-cell memory formation after mild COVID-19. TCRdb re-called the 5' RACE reads through MiXCR, storing one row per CDR3 protein. The sample comprises fewer than 200,000 distinct CDR3 sequences, around a fifth of which are singletons, and 20% to 25% rests with the top ten. Material for sequencing was PBMCs or a T cell subset sorted from them (not recorded which). The receptors come from an adult woman who had mild COVID-19 (a few samples of this study predate the infection). Cell type and time point are not known. Both conserved end residues are part of each CDR3. Fields, in order: D gene, clone size, J gene, V gene, CDR3 protein, CDR3 DNA. The D gene is left open where the match is weak. Expanded clones get a size class; other rows say once, few or many, or leave the size out.

D: .
size: .
J: TRBJ1-1
V: TRBV15
CDR3: CATSRVGWDPNTEAFF
DNA: TGTGCCACCAGCAGAGTGGGTTGGGACCCGAACACTGAAGCTTTCTTT

D: TRBD2
size: few
J: TRBJ2-1
V: TRBV7-7
CDR3: CASSSSSGGALEQFF
DNA: TGTGCCAGCAGCTCATCTAGCGGGGGGGCGTTGGAGCAGTTCTTC

D: .
size: few
J: TRBJ2-7
V: TRBV12-3/TRBV12-4
CDR3: CASSPTGHPDHEQYF
DNA: TGTGCCAGCAGCCCTACGGGACACCCAGACCACGAGCAGTACTTC

D: TRBD2
size: .
J: TRBJ2-7
V: TRBV29-1
CDR3: CSVEGLAGAFYEQYF
DNA: TGCAGCGTTGAAGGGCTAGCGGGAGCCTTCTACGAGCAGTACTTC

D: .
size: .
J: TRBJ2-7
V: TRBV4-3
CDR3: CASSQDPQYEQYF
DNA: TGCGCCAGCAGCCAAGATCCGCAGTACGAGCAGTACTTC

D: .
size: .
J: TRBJ2-7
V: TRBV19
CDR3: CASSIMGGTSYEQYF
DNA: TGTGCCAGTAGTATAATGGGCGGGACCAGCTACGAGCAGTACTTC

D: TRBD2
size: .
J: TRBJ2-3
V: TRBV15
CDR3: CATSRAGLADTDTQYF
DNA: TGTGCCACCAGCAGAGCGGGACTAGCGGACACAGATACGCAGTATTTT

D: .
size: .
J: TRBJ2-6
V: TRBV5-1
CDR3: CARRRGGAANVLTF
DNA: TGCGCCAGGAGACGTGGGGGGGCGGCCAACGTCCTGACTTTC

D: .
size: .
J: TRBJ1-2
V: TRBV6-5
CDR3: CASSYSTALANYGYTF
DNA: TGTGCCAGCAGTTACTCGACAGCTCTAGCTAACTATGGCTACACCTTC

D: TRBD2
size: .
J: TRBJ2-3
V: TRBV4-1
CDR3: CASSHGASGEGSTDTQYF
DNA: TGCGCCAGCAGCCATGGGGCTAGCGGAGAGGGTAGCACAGATACGCAGTATTTT

D: .
size: few
J: TRBJ2-7
V: TRBV7-6
CDR3: CASSLRGGGYDEQYF
DNA: TGTGCCAGCAGCTTACGTGGAGGGGGGTACGACGAGCAGTACTTC

D: .
size: .
J: TRBJ1-1
V: TRBV6-1
CDR3: CASSEQGSSEAFF
DNA: TGTGCCAGCAGTGAACAAGGGTCCTCTGAAGCTTTCTTT

D: TRBD1
size: .
J: TRBJ2-7
V: TRBV4-1
CDR3: CASSQDGAGGYEQYF
DNA: TGCGCCAGCAGCCAAGATGGGGCAGGGGGCTACGAGCAGTACTTC

D: TRBD1
size: .
J: TRBJ2-7
V: TRBV9
CDR3: CASSTGQGAREQYF
DNA: TGTGCCAGCAGCACCGGACAGGGGGCTCGCGAGCAGTACTTC

D: .
size: few
J: TRBJ2-7
V: TRBV29-1
CDR3: CSVVNRGSYEQYF
DNA: TGCAGCGTTGTAAACCGGGGGAGCTACGAGCAGTACTTC

D: TRBD2
size: few
J: TRBJ2-7
V: TRBV10-3
CDR3: CAISDVMGGLAVHEQYF
DNA: TGTGCCATCAGTGATGTTATGGGGGGACTAGCGGTCCACGAGCAGTACTTC

D: .
size: .
J: TRBJ2-7
V: TRBV27
CDR3: CASSGTYSYEQYF
DNA: TGTGCCAGCAGTGGGACTTACTCCTACGAGCAGTACTTC

D: .
size: .
J: TRBJ2-2
V: TRBV12-3/TRBV12-4
CDR3: CASSQKGIVGTGELFF
DNA: TGTGCCAGCAGTCAAAAGGGCATCGTGGGCACCGGGGAGCTGTTTTTT

D: TRBD2
size: few
J: TRBJ2-5
V: TRBV4-2
CDR3: CASSQDSSGRERRETQYF
DNA: TGTGCCAGCAGCCAAGATTCTAGCGGGAGGGAGCGGAGAGAGACCCAGTACTTC

D: TRBD1
size: .
J: TRBJ1-1
V: TRBV19
CDR3: CATITWGGQENTEAFF
DNA: TGTGCCACCATCACGTGGGGGGGACAGGAGAACACTGAAGCTTTCTTT

D: .
size: .
J: TRBJ1-1
V: TRBV6-1
CDR3: CASSEAGSMNEAFF
DNA: TGTGCCAGCAGTGAAGCTGGCAGCATGAACGAAGCTTTCTTT

D: TRBD2
size: many
J: TRBJ2-1
V: TRBV12-3/TRBV12-4
CDR3: CASSLGLLAGGASYNEQFF
DNA: TGTGCCAGCAGTTTGGGTCTGCTAGCGGGGGGGGCCTCCTACAATGAGCAGTTCTTC

D: TRBD1
size: few
J: TRBJ2-1
V: TRBV6-5
CDR3: CASSYEGADGNEQFF
DNA: TGTGCCAGCAGTTACGAGGGGGCGGATGGCAATGAGCAGTTCTTC

D: TRBD2
size: .
J: TRBJ2-1
V: TRBV7-3
CDR3: CASSDDTSGWYNEQFF
DNA: TGTGCCAGCAGCGATGATACTAGCGGGTGGTACAATGAGCAGTTCTTC

D: TRBD1
size: few
J: TRBJ2-7
V: TRBV6-6
CDR3: CASSYPDRSYEQYF
DNA: TGTGCCAGCAGTTACCCGGACAGGTCCTACGAGCAGTACTTC

D: TRBD1
size: .
J: TRBJ2-7
V: TRBV6-6
CDR3: CASSSGTVHEQYF
DNA: TGTGCCAGCAGTTCAGGGACAGTTCACGAGCAGTACTTC

D: .
size: .
J: TRBJ2-5
V: TRBV12-3/TRBV12-4
CDR3: CASSIYRDQETQYF
DNA: TGTGCCAGCAGTATTTACAGGGACCAAGAGACCCAGTACTTC

D: .
size: few
J: TRBJ2-1
V: TRBV11-1
CDR3: CASSFVGGYNEQFF
DNA: TGTGCCAGCAGCTTTGTTGGGGGATACAATGAGCAGTTCTTC

D: .
size: .
J: TRBJ1-5
V: TRBV7-9
CDR3: CASSPISAGYQPQHF
DNA: TGTGCCAGCAGCCCGATTAGCGCAGGCTATCAGCCCCAGCATTTT

D: .
size: few
J: TRBJ2-3
V: TRBV7-6
CDR3: CASSSLGGATDTQYF
DNA: TGTGCCAGCAGCTCCCTGGGGGGGGCCACAGATACGCAGTATTTT

D: TRBD2
size: .
J: TRBJ2-7
V: TRBV11-1
CDR3: CASSSSGSWPYEQYF
DNA: TGTGCCAGCAGCTCAAGCGGGAGTTGGCCCTACGAGCAGTACTTC

D: TRBD2
size: .
J: TRBJ2-4
V: TRBV4-2
CDR3: CASSQATGGPGIQYF
DNA: TGTGCCAGCAGCCAAGCCACGGGAGGGCCGGGCATTCAGTACTTC

D: TRBD1
size: few
J: TRBJ1-3
V: TRBV12-3/TRBV12-4
CDR3: CASTDRTGSSGNTIYF
DNA: TGTGCCAGCACCGACCGGACAGGGAGCTCTGGAAACACCATATATTTT

D: .
size: few
J: TRBJ2-1
V: TRBV4-1
CDR3: CASSQAITNEQFF
DNA: TGCGCCAGCAGCCAAGCAATCACGAATGAGCAGTTCTTC

D: .
size: .
J: TRBJ2-7
V: TRBV4-1
CDR3: CASSQATETYEQYF
DNA: TGCGCCAGCAGCCAAGCCACGGAAACCTACGAGCAGTACTTC

D: .
size: few
J: TRBJ1-1
V: TRBV24-1
CDR3: CATSDSTGATAFF
DNA: TGTGCCACCAGTGATTCAACGGGGGCAACGGCTTTCTTT

D: .
size: few
J: TRBJ2-3
V: TRBV21-1
CDR3: CASSKVKGGRCTDTQYF
DNA: TGTGCCAGCAGCAAAGTAAAAGGGGGCCGTTGCACAGATACGCAGTATTTT

D: TRBD1
size: few
J: TRBJ1-3
V: TRBV4-3
CDR3: CASSQGTGEENTIYF
DNA: TGCGCCAGCAGCCAAGGGACAGGGGAAGAGAACACCATATATTTT

D: TRBD2
size: .
J: TRBJ2-3
V: TRBV11-1
CDR3: CASKAGASTDTQYF
DNA: TGTGCCAGCAAAGCGGGAGCGAGCACAGATACGCAGTATTTT

D: TRBD1
size: .
J: TRBJ2-7
V: TRBV7-6
CDR3: CASSPPRDRTYEQYF
DNA: TGTGCCAGCAGCCCACCTAGGGACAGGACCTACGAGCAGTACTTC

D: .
size: .
J: TRBJ1-1
V: TRBV3-1
CDR3: CASSQDGWSHNAEAFF
DNA: TGTGCCAGCAGCCAAGATGGGTGGTCGCACAACGCTGAAGCTTTCTTT

D: .
size: .
J: TRBJ1-1
V: TRBV5-1
CDR3: CASRLGDGGPLNTEAFF
DNA: TGCGCCAGCAGGCTAGGGGACGGGGGACCTTTGAACACTGAAGCTTTCTTT

D: .
size: .
J: TRBJ2-3
V: TRBV5-5
CDR3: CASSDTDIFSTDTQYF
DNA: TGTGCCAGCAGCGACACAGACATTTTTAGCACAGATACGCAGTATTTT

D: .
size: few
J: TRBJ1-4
V: TRBV20-1
CDR3: CSARDQGWANEKLFF
DNA: TGCAGTGCTAGAGATCAGGGCTGGGCTAATGAAAAACTGTTTTTT

D: .
size: few
J: TRBJ2-1
V: TRBV24-1
CDR3: CATSDSHGQFYNEQFF
DNA: TGTGCCACCAGTGATTCCCACGGACAGTTTTACAATGAGCAGTTCTTC